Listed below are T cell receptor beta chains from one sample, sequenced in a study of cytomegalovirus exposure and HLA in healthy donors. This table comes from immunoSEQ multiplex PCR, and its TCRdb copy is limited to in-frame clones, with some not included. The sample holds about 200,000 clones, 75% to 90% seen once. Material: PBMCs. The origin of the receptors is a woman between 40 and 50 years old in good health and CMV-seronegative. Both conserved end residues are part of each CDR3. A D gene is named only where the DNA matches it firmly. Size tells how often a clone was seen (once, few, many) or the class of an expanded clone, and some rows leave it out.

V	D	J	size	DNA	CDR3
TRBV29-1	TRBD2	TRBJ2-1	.	TGCAGCGTTGCGGCTAGCGGGGCCAATGAGCAGTTCTTC	CSVAASGANEQFF
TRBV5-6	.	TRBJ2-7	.	TGTGCCAGCAGCTTATATAGCTACGAGCAGTACTTC	CASSLYSYEQYF
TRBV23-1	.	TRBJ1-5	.	TGCGCCAGCAGTCACCCAGATCAGCCCCAGCATTTT	CASSHPDQPQHF
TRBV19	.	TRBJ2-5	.	TGTGCCAGTAGTTCGGGGCAAGAGACCCAGTACTTC	CASSSGQETQYF
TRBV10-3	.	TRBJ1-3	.	TGTGCCACCCTACAGGGAGCAGGATCTGGAAACACCATATATTTT	CATLQGAGSGNTIYF
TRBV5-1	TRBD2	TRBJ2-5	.	TGCGCCAGCAGCTTGGCGACTAGCGGGAGTCGAGTCGGGGCCCAGTACTTC	CASSLATSGSRVGAQYF
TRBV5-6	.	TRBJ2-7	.	TGTGCCAGCAGCTATGAACCCCAGTATCCGTACGTGGAGCAGTACTTC	CASSYEPQYPYVEQYF
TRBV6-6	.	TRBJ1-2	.	TGTGCCAGCAGTTTCTACAGGGAGAAGGACTACACCTTC	CASSFYREKDYTF
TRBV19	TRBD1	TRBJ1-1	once	TGTGCCAGTAGTATCGGGCAGGGGGTTACTGAAGCTTTCTTT	CASSIGQGVTEAFF
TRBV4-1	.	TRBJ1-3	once	TGCGCCAGCAGCCAAGGAATAATCAGGGCTTCCTCTGGAAACACCATATATTTT	CASSQGIIRASSGNTIYF
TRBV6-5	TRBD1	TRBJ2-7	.	TGTGCCAGCAGTTACCATTCAAACAGGGGCGAGCAGTACTTC	CASSYHSNRGEQYF
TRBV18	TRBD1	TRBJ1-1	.	TGTGCCAGCTCACCAGGCAGGGGGCGCGGGAACACTGAAGCTTTCTTT	CASSPGRGRGNTEAFF
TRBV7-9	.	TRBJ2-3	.	TGTGCCAGCAGCTTAGGGGCTGGGGGGGCTAGCACAGATACGCAGTATTTT	CASSLGAGGASTDTQYF
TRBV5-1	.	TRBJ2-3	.	TGCGCCAGCACCAAGACCCTTTTACGGGGCACAGATACGCAGTATTTT	CASTKTLLRGTDTQYF
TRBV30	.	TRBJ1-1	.	TGTGCCTGGAGCTACCCCGACAGACTGAACACTGAAGCTTTCTTT	CAWSYPDRLNTEAFF
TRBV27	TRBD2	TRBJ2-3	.	TGTGCCAGCAGTTCGGCGGGGGCAGATACGCAGTATTTT	CASSSAGADTQYF
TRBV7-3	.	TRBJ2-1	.	TGTGCCAGCAGCTTAAGTCGTCAGAATGAGCAGTTCTTC	CASSLSRQNEQFF
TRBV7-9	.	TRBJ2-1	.	TGTGCCAGCAGCTTAGTGTGGGAGAATGAGCAGTTCTTC	CASSLVWENEQFF
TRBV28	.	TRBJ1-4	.	TGTGCCACCCTCATTGGGGGGGTCCTAAGAAATAATGAAAAACTGTTTTTT	CATLIGGVLRNNEKLFF
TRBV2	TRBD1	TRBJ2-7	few	TGTGCCAGCAGTGAATCAGCAGGGGGTGTTTACGAGCAGTACTTC	CASSESAGGVYEQYF
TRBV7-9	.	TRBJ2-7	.	TGTGCCAGCAGCTTAGCCCACTACGAGCAGTACTTC	CASSLAHYEQYF
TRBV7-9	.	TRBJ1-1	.	TGTGCCAGCAGCGCGCCGTCGACAGGCTATCCTGGCACTGAAGCTTTCTTT	CASSAPSTGYPGTEAFF
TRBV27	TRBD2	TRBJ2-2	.	TGTGCCAGAGTAGCGGGAGTTGAAACCGGGGAGCTGTTTTTT	CARVAGVETGELFF
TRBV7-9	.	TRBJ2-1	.	TGTGCCAGCAGCCCCGGGGTAGCGGATATCAATGAGCAGTTCTTC	CASSPGVADINEQFF
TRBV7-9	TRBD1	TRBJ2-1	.	TGTGCCAGCAGCTTACTGGCAGGGGGCTACAATGAGCAGTTCTTC	CASSLLAGGYNEQFF
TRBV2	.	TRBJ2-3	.	TGTGCCAGCAGTGATTTTTCCTCCTTTAGCACAGATACGCAGTATTTT	CASSDFSSFSTDTQYF